These 6 T cell receptor beta chains originate from one sample sequenced in a study of identical twins. TCRdb re-analysed the 5' RACE reads in MiXCR, keeping a single row per CDR3 protein. Among 450,000 or so distinct CDR3 sequences listed, 11% to 15% were seen once. These data also formed part of another study, on yellow fever vaccine responses in identical twins.

The specimen sequenced was CD4+ T cells sorted from blood. Receptors were obtained from a woman younger than 30 in good health.

The CDR3 sequence: CASSSGGAVTEAFF. The CDR3 region has the DNA TGTGCCAGCAGTTCAGGGGGCGCGGTCACTGAAGCTTTCTTT. The rearrangement joins TRBV2 to TRBJ1-1; 8 positions agree with TRBD1. The CDR3 spans 14 residues. V lost 5 bases to trimming and J lost 4 bases; unmatched junction nucleotides: 6. From germline, CDR1 is SNHLY and CDR2 FYNNEI.

CDR3 coding DNA: TGTGCCAGCTCACAGACTAGGATGGAGACCCAGTACTTC. Its protein product is CASSQTRMETQYF. J is TRBJ2-5 and V is TRBV18; weak D call: TRBD2 (6 bases). The CDR3 is 13 residues long. Trimming pared 4 bases from V and 5 bases from J, leaving 11 bases between. Looked up from germline, CDR1 is KGHSH and CDR2 is LQKENI.

A few counts support this clonotype. This chain connects TRBV7-9 to TRBJ2-3; TRBD2 matches 10 bases. Germline values: CDR1 SEHNR, CDR2 FQNEAQ (reference sequence). V was clipped by 4 bases and J by 4 bases; unmatched bases: 5. CDR3 length: 15 amino acids. CDR3 coding DNA: TGTGCCAGCAGCTCCCCTAGCGGGGGTTCAGATACGCAGTATTTT. Protein product: CASSSPSGGSDTQYF. The complete variable domain, with remaining parts taken from reference TRBV7-9 and TRBJ2-3, reads DTGVSQNPRHKITKRGQNVTFRCDPISEHNRLYWYRQTLGQGPEFLTYFQNEAQLEKSRLLSDRFSAERPKGSFSTLEIQRTEQGDSAMYLCASSSPSGGSDTQYFGPGTRLTVL.

There are a few counts of this clonotype. The V and J genes are TRBV12-3 or TRBV12-4 and TRBJ2-5; unclear D gene. V was shortened by 5 bases and J by 5 bases, with 12 bases between the two germline ends. CDR3 length: 13 amino acids. The CDR3 region is CASSEPLSETQYF. The DNA for the CDR3 is TGTGCCAGCAGTGAGCCCCTTAGCGAGACCCAGTACTTC.

In this sample, this clonotype turned up a few times. V usage is TRBV20-1 and J usage is TRBJ2-3; a weak D match, TRBD1 (8 bases). The germline gives CDR1 DFQATT, CDR2 SNEGSKA (reference sequence). This CDR3 comprises 15 residues. V was trimmed by 6 bases and J by 1 base, leaving 17 bases between them. The CDR3 loop reads CSAHRGGTGTDTQYF. The CDR3 DNA is TGCAGTGCCCACAGGGGGGGGACAGGCACAGATACGCAGTATTTT.

Only a few counts were recorded for this clonotype. This chain connects TRBV18 to TRBJ2-2; D perhaps matches TRBD1 (5 bases). Germline CDR1 and CDR2: KGHSH and LQKENI. The V and J ends lost 1 base and 2 bases respectively, with 14 bases between them. The CDR3 totals 17 residues. The CDR3 spells CASSPLLSGPNTGELFF. The CDR3 DNA follows: TGTGCCAGCTCACCACTCCTTTCAGGGCCAAACACCGGGGAGCTGTTTTTT.